This TCR beta chain was identified in a study of CD8+ T cells in alopecia areata. Treatment denoted: oral pan-JAK inhibitor, 5-10 mg twice daily. Specimens obtained from alopecia areata patients comprised lesional scalp punch biopsies and peripheral blood. The CDR3 has 14 amino acids. CDR1 is GTSNPN, CDR2 SVGIG, per germline (reference sequence). Germline trimming cut 1 base from V and 4 bases from J; bases unmatched to any gene: 6. RNA extraction was followed by reverse transcription into cDNA, which acted as the sequencing template. This table comes from immunoSEQ multiplex PCR, and its TCRdb copy is limited to in-frame clones, with some not included. The data show some 240,000 clones, with 50% to 70% seen just once and 1.6% held by the top ten.

This chain connects TRBV30 to TRBJ1-1, with 7 positions matching TRBD1. This TCR was sampled from a human donor with alopecia areata. Source: CD4+ T cells sorted from blood, taken at week 4, from a patient treated with tofacitinib. In nucleotides, the CDR3 is TGTGCCTGGAGTGCGACGACAGGGCGCACTGAAGCTTTCTTT. Translation: CAWSATTGRTEAFF.